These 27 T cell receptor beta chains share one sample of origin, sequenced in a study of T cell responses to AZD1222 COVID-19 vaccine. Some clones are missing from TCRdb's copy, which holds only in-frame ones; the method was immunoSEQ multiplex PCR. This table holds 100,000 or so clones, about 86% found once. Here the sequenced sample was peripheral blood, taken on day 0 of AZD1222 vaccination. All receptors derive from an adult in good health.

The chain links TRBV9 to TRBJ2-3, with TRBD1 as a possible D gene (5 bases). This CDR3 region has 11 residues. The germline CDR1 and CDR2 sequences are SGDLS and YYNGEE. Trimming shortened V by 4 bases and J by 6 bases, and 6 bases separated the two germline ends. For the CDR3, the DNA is TGTGCCAGCAGCCCAGGGGATACGCAGTATTTT. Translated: CASSPGDTQYF.

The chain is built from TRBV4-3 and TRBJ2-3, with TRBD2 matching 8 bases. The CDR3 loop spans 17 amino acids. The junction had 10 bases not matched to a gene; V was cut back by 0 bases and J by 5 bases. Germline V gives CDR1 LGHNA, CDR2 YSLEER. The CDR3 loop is CASSQDPNRRGEDTQYF. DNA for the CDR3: TGCGCCAGCAGCCAAGATCCCAACAGGCGGGGGGAAGATACGCAGTATTTT.

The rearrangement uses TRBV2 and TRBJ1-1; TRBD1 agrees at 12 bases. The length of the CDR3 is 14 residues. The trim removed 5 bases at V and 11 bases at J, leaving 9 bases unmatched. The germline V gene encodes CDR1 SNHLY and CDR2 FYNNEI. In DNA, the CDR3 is TGTGCCAGCAGTCCCGGGACAGGGGGCTTTATGGCTTTCTTT. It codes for CASSPGTGGFMAFF.

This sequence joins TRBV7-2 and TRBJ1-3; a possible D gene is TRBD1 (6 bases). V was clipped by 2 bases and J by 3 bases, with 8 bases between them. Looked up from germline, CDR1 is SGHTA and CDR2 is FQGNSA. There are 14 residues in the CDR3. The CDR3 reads CASSLNRDGNTIYF. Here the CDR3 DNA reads TGTGCCAGCAGCTTAAACAGGGATGGAAACACCATATATTTT.

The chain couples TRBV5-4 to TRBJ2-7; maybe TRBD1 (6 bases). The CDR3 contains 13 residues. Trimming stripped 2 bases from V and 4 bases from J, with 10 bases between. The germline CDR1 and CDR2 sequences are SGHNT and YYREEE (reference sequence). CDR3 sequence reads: CASSFNREYEQYF. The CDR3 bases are TGTGCCAGCAGCTTTAACAGGGAGTACGAGCAGTACTTC.

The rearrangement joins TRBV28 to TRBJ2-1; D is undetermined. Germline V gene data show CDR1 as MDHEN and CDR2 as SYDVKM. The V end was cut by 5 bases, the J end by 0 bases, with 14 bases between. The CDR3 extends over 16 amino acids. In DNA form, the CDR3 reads TGTGCCAGCAGTCTAGACCGGCAGAGCTCCTACAATGAGCAGTTCTTC. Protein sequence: CASSLDRQSSYNEQFF.

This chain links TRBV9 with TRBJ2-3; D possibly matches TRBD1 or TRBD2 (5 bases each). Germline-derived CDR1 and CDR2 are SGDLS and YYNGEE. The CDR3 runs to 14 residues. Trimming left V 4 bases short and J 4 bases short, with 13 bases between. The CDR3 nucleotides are TGTGCCAGCAGCAACTGGGACCGGGCAGATACGCAGTATTTT. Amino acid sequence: CASSNWDRADTQYF. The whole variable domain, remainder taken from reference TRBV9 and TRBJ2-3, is DSGVTQTPKHLITATGQRVTLRCSPRSGDLSVYWYQQSLDQGLQFLIQYYNGEERAKGNILERFSAQQFPDLHSELNLSSLELGDSALYFCASSNWDRADTQYFGPGTRLTVL.

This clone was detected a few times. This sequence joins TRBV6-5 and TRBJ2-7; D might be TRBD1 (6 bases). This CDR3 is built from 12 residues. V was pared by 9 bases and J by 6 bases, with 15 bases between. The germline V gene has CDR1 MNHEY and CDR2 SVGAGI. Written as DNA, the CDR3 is TGTGCCAGTACCTCGACAGGAGCCGAGCAGTACTTC. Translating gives CASTSTGAEQYF.

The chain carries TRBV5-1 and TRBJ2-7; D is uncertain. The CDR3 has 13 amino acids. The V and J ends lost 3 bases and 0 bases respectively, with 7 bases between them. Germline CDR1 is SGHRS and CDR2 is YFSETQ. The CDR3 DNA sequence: TGCGCCAGCAGCTCGGCACCCTCCTACGAGCAGTACTTC. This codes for CASSSAPSYEQYF.

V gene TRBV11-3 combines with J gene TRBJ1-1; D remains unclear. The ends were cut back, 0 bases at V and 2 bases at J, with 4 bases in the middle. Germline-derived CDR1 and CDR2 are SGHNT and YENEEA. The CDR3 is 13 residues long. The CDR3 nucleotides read TGTGCCAGCAGCTTAGAGGTCAACACTGAAGCTTTCTTT. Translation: CASSLEVNTEAFF.

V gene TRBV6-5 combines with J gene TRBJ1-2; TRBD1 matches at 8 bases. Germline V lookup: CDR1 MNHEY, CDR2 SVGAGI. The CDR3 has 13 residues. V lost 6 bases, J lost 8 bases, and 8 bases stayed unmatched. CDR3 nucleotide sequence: TGTGCCAGCAGATCGGACAGGGCGAGGGGCTACACCTTC. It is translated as CASRSDRARGYTF.

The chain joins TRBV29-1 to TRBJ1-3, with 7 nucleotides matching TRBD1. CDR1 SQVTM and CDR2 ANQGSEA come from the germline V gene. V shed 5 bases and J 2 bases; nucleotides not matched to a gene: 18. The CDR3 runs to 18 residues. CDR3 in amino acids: CSVKIGTALLRAGNTIYF. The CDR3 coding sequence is TGCAGCGTTAAAATCGGGACAGCTCTTTTAAGGGCTGGAAACACCATATATTTT.

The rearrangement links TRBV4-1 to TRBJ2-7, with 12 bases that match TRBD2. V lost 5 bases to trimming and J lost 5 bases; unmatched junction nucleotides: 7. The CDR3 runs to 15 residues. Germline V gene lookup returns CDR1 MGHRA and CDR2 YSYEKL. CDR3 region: CASSYTSGRQDEQYF. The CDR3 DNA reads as TGCGCCAGCAGCTATACTAGCGGGAGGCAAGACGAGCAGTACTTC.

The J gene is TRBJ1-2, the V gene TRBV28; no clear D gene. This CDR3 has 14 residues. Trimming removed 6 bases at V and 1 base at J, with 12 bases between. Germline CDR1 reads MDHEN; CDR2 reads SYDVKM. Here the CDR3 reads CASSLPLDNYGYTF. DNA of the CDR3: TGTGCCAGCAGCCTACCTCTAGATAACTATGGCTACACCTTC.

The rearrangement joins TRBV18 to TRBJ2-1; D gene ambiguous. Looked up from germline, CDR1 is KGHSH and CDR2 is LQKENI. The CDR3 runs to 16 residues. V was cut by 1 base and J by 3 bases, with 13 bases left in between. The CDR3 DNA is TGTGCCAGCTCACCACGATGGGGTTTGGGCTACAATGAGCAGTTCTTC. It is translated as CASSPRWGLGYNEQFF.

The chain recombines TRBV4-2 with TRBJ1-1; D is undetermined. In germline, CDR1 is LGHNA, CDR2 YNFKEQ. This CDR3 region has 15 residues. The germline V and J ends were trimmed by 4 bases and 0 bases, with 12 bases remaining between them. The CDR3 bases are TGTGCCAGCAGCCCTCAAAGCAGTATGAACACTGAAGCTTTCTTT. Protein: CASSPQSSMNTEAFF.

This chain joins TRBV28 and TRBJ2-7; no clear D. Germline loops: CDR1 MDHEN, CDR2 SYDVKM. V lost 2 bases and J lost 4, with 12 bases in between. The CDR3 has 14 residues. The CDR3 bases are TGTGCCAGCAGTTTACTGGGCCCCGCGTACGAGCAGTACTTC. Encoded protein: CASSLLGPAYEQYF. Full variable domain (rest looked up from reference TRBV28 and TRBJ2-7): DVKVTQSSRYLVKRTGEKVFLECVQDMDHENMFWYRQDPGLGLRLIYFSYDVKMKEKGDIPEGYSVSREKKERFSLILESASTNQTSMYLCASSLLGPAYEQYFGPGTRLTVT.

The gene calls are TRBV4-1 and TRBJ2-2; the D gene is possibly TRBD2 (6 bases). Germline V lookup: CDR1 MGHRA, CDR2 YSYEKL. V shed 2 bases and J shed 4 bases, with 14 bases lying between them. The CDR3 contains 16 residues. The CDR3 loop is CASSQSPGGITGELFF. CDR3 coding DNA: TGCGCCAGCAGCCAAAGCCCCGGGGGAATCACCGGGGAGCTGTTTTTT.

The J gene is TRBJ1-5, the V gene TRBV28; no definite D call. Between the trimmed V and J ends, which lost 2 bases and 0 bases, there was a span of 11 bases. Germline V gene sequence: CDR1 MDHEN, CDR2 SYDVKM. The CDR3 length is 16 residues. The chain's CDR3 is CASSLVGLTSNQPQHF. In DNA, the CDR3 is TGTGCCAGCAGTTTAGTAGGGCTGACTAGCAATCAGCCCCAGCATTTT.

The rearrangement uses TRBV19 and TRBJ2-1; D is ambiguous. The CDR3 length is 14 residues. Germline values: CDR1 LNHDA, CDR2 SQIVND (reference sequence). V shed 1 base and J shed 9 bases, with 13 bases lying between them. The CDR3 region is CASSIVSAAGEQFF. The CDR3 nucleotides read TGTGCCAGTAGTATAGTATCCGCGGCCGGTGAGCAGTTCTTC.

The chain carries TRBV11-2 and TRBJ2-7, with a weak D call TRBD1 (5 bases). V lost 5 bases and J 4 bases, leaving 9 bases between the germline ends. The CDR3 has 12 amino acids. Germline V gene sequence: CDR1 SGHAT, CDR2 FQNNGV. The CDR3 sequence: CASSPTVYEQYF. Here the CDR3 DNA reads TGTGCCAGCAGCCCGACAGTATACGAGCAGTACTTC.

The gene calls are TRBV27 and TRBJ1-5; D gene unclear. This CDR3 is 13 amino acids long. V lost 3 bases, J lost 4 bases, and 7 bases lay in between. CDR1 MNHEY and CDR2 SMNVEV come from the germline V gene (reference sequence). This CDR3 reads CASSLSPNQPQHF. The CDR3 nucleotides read TGTGCCAGCAGTTTGAGTCCAAATCAGCCCCAGCATTTT.

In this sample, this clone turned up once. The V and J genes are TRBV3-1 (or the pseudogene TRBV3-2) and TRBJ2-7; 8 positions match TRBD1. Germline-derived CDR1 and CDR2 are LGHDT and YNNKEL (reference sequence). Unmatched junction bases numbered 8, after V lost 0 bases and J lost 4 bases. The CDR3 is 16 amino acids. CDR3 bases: TGTGCCAGCAGCCAAGATCGGCAGGGGGCTCTTTACGAGCAGTACTTC. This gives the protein CASSQDRQGALYEQYF.

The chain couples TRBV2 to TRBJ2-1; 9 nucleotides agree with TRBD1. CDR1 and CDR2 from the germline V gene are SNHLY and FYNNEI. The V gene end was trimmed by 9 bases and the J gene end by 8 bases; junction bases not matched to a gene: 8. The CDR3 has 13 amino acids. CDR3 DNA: TGTGCCAGATTGAGGGGACAGGGTGATGAGCAGTTCTTC. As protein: CARLRGQGDEQFF.

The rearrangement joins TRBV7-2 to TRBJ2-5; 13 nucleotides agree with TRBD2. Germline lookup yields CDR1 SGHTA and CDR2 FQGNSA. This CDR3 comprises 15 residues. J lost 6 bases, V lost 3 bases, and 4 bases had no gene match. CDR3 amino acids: CASSLGTSGMKTQYF. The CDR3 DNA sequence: TGTGCCAGCAGCTTGGGGACTAGCGGGATGAAGACCCAGTACTTC. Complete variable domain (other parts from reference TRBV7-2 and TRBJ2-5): GAGVSQSPSNKVTEKGKDVELRCDPISGHTALYWYRQSLGQGLEFLIYFQGNSAPDKSGLPSDRFSAERTGGSVSTLTIQRTQQEDSAVYLCASSLGTSGMKTQYFGPGTRLLVL.

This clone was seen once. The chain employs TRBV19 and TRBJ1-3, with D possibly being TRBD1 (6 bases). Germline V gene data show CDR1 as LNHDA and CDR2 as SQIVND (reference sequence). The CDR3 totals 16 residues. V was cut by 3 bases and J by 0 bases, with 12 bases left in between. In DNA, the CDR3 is TGTGCCAGTAGTATCGGGACAAGGTTCTCTGGAAACACCATATATTTT. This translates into CASSIGTRFSGNTIYF.

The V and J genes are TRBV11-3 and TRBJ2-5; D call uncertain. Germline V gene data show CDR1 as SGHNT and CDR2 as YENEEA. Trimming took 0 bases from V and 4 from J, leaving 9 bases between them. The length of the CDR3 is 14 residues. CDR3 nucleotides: TGTGCCAGCAGCTTAGACGGCTACGGAGAGACCCAGTACTTC. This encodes CASSLDGYGETQYF.